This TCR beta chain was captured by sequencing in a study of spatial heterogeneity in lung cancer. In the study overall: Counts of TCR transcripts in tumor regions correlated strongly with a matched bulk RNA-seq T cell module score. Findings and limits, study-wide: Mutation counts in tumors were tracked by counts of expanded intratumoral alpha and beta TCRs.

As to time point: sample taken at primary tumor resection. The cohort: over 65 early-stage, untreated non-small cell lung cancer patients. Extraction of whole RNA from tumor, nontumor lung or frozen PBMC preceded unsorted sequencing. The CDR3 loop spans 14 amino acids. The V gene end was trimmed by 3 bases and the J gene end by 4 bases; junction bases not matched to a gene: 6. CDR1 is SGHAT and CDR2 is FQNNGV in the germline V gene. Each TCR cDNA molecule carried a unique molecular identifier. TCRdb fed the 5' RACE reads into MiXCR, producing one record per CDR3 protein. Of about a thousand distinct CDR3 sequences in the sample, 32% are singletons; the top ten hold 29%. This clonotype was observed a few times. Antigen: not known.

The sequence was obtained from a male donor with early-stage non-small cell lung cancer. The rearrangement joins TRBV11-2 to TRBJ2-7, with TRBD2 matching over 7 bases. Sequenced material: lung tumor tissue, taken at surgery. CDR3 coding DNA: TGTGCCAGCAGCTTTTGGGCCGGGGGGTACGAGCAGTACTTC. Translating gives CASSFWAGGYEQYF.